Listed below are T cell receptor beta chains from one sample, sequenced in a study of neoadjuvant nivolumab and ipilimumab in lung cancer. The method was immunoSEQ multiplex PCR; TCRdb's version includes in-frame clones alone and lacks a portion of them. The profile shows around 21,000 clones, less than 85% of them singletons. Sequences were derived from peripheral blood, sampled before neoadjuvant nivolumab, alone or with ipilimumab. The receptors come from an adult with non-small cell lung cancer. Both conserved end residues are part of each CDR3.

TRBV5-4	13	CASSTKGMNEQFF
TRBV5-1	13	CATGVGQGTEAFF
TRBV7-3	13	CASSLNRETEAFF
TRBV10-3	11	CAISVGNEQYF
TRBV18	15	CASSPLTGGRNEQFF
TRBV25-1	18	CASSEGGGLNFPYNEQFF
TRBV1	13	CTNHQGLSYEQYF
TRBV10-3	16	CAISEWGNLGSYEQYF
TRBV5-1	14	CASSLAHLQETQYF
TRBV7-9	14	CASSSRGAGETQYF
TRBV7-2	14	CASSLVGNNQPQHF
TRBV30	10	CALGFREAFF
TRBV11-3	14	CASSLGQSSYEQYF
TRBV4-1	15	CASSQALFSSYEQYF
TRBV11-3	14	CASSFVAASYEQYF
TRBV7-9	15	CASSTTGGAAQPQHF
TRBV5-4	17	CASSLFGTTQAKNIQYF
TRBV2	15	CASNQDLVHNYGYTF
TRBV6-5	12	CASSTGAGELFF
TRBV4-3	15	CASSQDGASGGAQYF
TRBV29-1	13	CSVVPQEGNIQYF
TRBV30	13	CAWSPGASYEQYF
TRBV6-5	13	CASSYGGNTEAFF
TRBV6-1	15	CASSVFTGPGYGYTF
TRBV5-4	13	CASSTRNNAEAFF
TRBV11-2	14	CASSLNQGARGYTF
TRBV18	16	CASSPPGLESTDTQYF
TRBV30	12	CAWSVNRDGYTF
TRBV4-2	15	CASSQVVGLGLGAFF
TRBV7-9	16	CASSPYKGQTNYEQYF
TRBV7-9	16	CASSLGREGLGETQYF
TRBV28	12	CASSFSWDTQYF
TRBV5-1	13	CASSLGSQSEQFF
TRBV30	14	CACTRDRGHYEQYF
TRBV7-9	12	CASSLVSGELFF
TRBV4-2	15	CASSQEEGLTDTQYF